This T cell receptor (beta chain) was retrieved from a study of neurological immune-mediated disorders. The ends were cut back, 4 bases at V and 3 bases at J, with 13 bases in the middle. Germline loops: CDR1 SGHDT, CDR2 YYEEEE. The CDR3 has 14 amino acids. TCRdb used MiXCR to reprocess the 5' RACE reads, holding one entry per CDR3 protein. Counted here are 50,000 to 60,000 distinct CDR3 sequences, about 2.5% occurring once; the ten biggest clones make up approximately 3%. In this sample, this clonotype turned up many times. Source material: PBMCs. The gene calls are TRBV5-6 and TRBJ1-2; D perhaps matches TRBD1 (6 bases). The TCR sequence derives from a man between 45 and 60 years old with multiple sclerosis. CDR3 residues: CASSPGVYDYGYTF. CDR3 nucleotides: TGTGCCAGCAGCCCAGGGGTTTACGACTATGGCTACACCTTC.